The subject of this entry is one T cell receptor beta chain. Antigen: not known. These data originate in a study of T cell responses to AZD1222 COVID-19 vaccine. Study-wide findings and caveats: The span of vaccine-associated CD4 TCRs extended across spike, with dominance at 160-218 and 743-854. It was only after the peak T cell response that any repertoires were sampled. Baseline serostatus was positive in only six AZD1222 recipients. White British ancestry dominated among donors, who included more females, and clonal diversity was possibly underestimated.

V was trimmed by 5 bases and J by 6 bases, leaving 18 bases between them. CDR1 and CDR2 (germline): LNHDA, SQIVND (reference sequence). The CDR3 is 15 residues long. Assay: immunoSEQ multiplex PCR; the TCRdb copy retains only in-frame clones and omits some. The table includes around 120,000 clones, more than 85% detected once. The origin of this receptor is an adult in good health. This chain connects TRBV19 to TRBJ2-3, with D maybe TRBD2 (5 bases). The starting material was peripheral blood, obtained on day 0 of AZD1222 vaccination. The CDR3 loop reads CASSEGLAVWDTQYF. For the CDR3, the DNA is TGTGCCAGTAGTGAAGGACTCGCCGTGTGGGATACGCAGTATTTT.